A single sample gave rise to the 30 T cell receptor beta chains below, sequenced in a study of shared clonotypes between healthy human individuals. Only in-frame clones appear in the TCRdb table, and some are missing; sequencing was by immunoSEQ multiplex PCR. In the table there are around 1.9 million clones, 80% to 95% of which are singletons. As defined, naive CD8 cells were CD45RO-negative and positively selected for CCR7, with terminally differentiated effector memory CD45RA+ cells excluded. Sequenced material: naive CD8+ T cells from PBMCs. Receptors were obtained from a man aged 18 to 35 in good health. Some clones in this sample may be carry-over from other donors' samples.

The V gene is TRBV28, the J gene TRBJ2-7; D is possibly TRBD1 or TRBD2 (6 bases each). V was pared by 7 bases and J by 2 bases, with 15 bases between. The CDR3 consists of 14 residues. Germline-derived CDR1 and CDR2 are MDHEN and SYDVKM. The CDR3 sequence: CASNRRGWAYEQYF. DNA of the CDR3: TGTGCCAGCAACCGGAGGGGGTGGGCCTACGAGCAGTACTTC.

This chain links TRBV27 with TRBJ2-5, with 7 positions matching TRBD2. The DNA matches TRBJ2-7 better at its end, which makes the J call doubtful. The CDR3 extends over 15 amino acids. Per the germline V gene, CDR1 is MNHEY and CDR2 is SMNVEV (reference sequence). The CDR3: CASSLYVSGGYEQYF. CDR3 DNA: TGTGCCAGCAGTTTATATGTCTCGGGAGGTTACGAGCAGTACTTC.

This chain joins TRBV2 and TRBJ1-1; D is uncertain. The V and J ends lost 7 bases and 0 bases respectively, with 9 bases between them. The CDR3 sequence is 13 residues long. Germline V gene lookup returns CDR1 SNHLY and CDR2 FYNNEI. The CDR3 loop reads CASNRQLNTEAFF. For the CDR3, the DNA is TGTGCCAGCAATCGGCAACTGAACACTGAAGCTTTCTTT.

The chain carries TRBV7-9 and TRBJ2-5; a possible D gene is TRBD2 (6 bases). This CDR3 comprises 15 residues. Germline loops: CDR1 SEHNR, CDR2 FQNEAQ (reference sequence). V lost 1 base, J lost 5 bases, and 14 bases lay in between. The chain's CDR3 is CASSLGSGAMETQYF. The CDR3, as DNA: TGTGCCAGCAGCTTAGGGTCGGGAGCAATGGAGACCCAGTACTTC.

The V and J genes are TRBV6-1 and TRBJ1-1; D not certain. The CDR3 has 13 amino acids. V shed 11 bases and J shed 9 bases, with 22 bases lying between them. CDR1 is MNHNS and CDR2 is SASEGT in the germline V gene. The CDR3 region has the DNA TGTGCCCCTACGAAAGGGATCCGACGACAAGCTTTCTTT. It translates to CAPTKGIRRQAFF.

CDR3 in amino acids: CASSPTRGDTQYF. CDR3 DNA: TGTGCCAGCAGCCCCACCAGGGGGGATACGCAGTATTTT. The chain couples TRBV7-9 to TRBJ2-3; TRBD1 aligns across 7 bases. Per germline, CDR1 SEHNR and CDR2 FQNEAQ (reference sequence). The CDR3 is 13 residues long. J gave up 6 bases and V 5 bases, and 5 bases lay outside the gene matches.

Concerning this clone: A much larger clone differs from this one at a single base, so this may be a read error. V is TRBV6-1 and J is TRBJ2-5; perhaps TRBD2 as D (7 bases). This CDR3 is built from 14 residues. Germline V gene data show CDR1 as MNHNS and CDR2 as SASEGT. The CDR3 coding sequence is TGTGTCAGCAGTGAAGTTGGGGCGGGGGCCGACCAGTACTTC. This encodes CVSSEVGAGADQYF.

The genes are TRBV11-2 and TRBJ2-3; TRBD2 matches at 11 bases. This CDR3 has 17 amino acids. CDR1 and CDR2 from the germline V gene are SGHAT and FQNNGV. V lost 7 bases, J lost 2 bases, and 11 bases stayed unmatched. The chain's CDR3 is CASITLSGRANTDTQYF. The CDR3 nucleotides read TGTGCCAGCATTACTCTTAGCGGGAGGGCTAACACAGATACGCAGTATTTT.

This chain connects TRBV15 to TRBJ2-7; the D gene is possibly TRBD2 (6 bases). This CDR3 has 11 amino acids. Germline assignment: CDR1 LNHNV and CDR2 YYDKDF (reference sequence). V was trimmed by 5 bases and J by 10 bases, leaving 12 bases between them. The CDR3 DNA is TGTGCCACCAGCGGAATCGGGGGACAGTACTTC. Protein product: CATSGIGGQYF. Supplemented by reference TRBV15 and TRBJ2-7, the full variable domain reads DAMVIQNPRYQVTQFGKPVTLSCSQTLNHNVMYWYQQKSSQAPKLLFHYYDKDFNNEADTPDNFQSRRPNTSFCFLDIRSPGLGDTAMYLCATSGIGGQYFGPGTRLTVT.

This chain joins TRBV19 and TRBJ2-1; 11 nucleotides match TRBD2. The V segment lost 5 bases and the J segment 10 bases; nucleotides outside the gene matches: 10. The CDR3 sequence is 15 residues long. The V gene's germline CDR1 is LNHDA and CDR2 SQIVND (reference sequence). CDR3 protein: CASSPHAGLAVEQFF. The CDR3 bases are TGTGCCAGTAGTCCCCATGCGGGACTAGCGGTAGAGCAGTTCTTC. The whole variable domain, remainder taken from reference TRBV19 and TRBJ2-1, is DGGITQSPKYLFRKEGQNVTLSCEQNLNHDAMYWYRQDPGQGLRLIYYSQIVNDFQKGDIAEGYSVSREKKESFPLTVTSAQKNPTAFYLCASSPHAGLAVEQFFGPGTRLTVL.

The chain has TRBV7-3 and TRBJ2-3; D uncertain. V was clipped by 1 base and J by 5 bases, with 7 bases between them. CDR1 is SGHTA and CDR2 is FQGTGA in the germline V gene. This CDR3 has 13 amino acids. The CDR3 loop reads CASSLIVGDTQYF. The CDR3 nucleotides read TGTGCCAGCAGCTTAATTGTGGGAGATACGCAGTATTTT.

This rearrangement joins TRBV7-8 to TRBJ1-4, with D perhaps matching TRBD1 (5 bases). Deletions cut 8 bases from V and 10 bases from J, with 20 bases between. Germline CDR1 is SGHVS and CDR2 is FQNEAQ. This CDR3 region has 14 residues. The CDR3 DNA reads as TGTGCCAGCCTTCTGGAGGGGCCGGAGGGAAAACTGTTTTTT. As protein: CASLLEGPEGKLFF.

This clone has a single count. The gene calls are TRBV7-3 and TRBJ2-7; no definite D call. This CDR3 is 13 amino acids long. V was trimmed by 3 bases and J by 7 bases, leaving 13 bases between them. Germline V lookup: CDR1 SGHTA, CDR2 FQGTGA. The chain's CDR3 is CASSFSFGWEQYF. The CDR3 nucleotides read TGTGCCAGCAGCTTCAGTTTTGGATGGGAGCAGTACTTC.

The chain has TRBV15 and TRBJ1-1; D uncertain. The CDR3 covers 14 residues. V lost 5 bases, J lost 5 bases, and 15 bases lay in between. Germline V gene lookup returns CDR1 LNHNV and CDR2 YYDKDF (reference sequence). The CDR3 bases are TGTGCCACCAGCGGACTCCCTAGGGATACTGAAGCTTTCTTT. Amino acid sequence: CATSGLPRDTEAFF.

The rearrangement joins TRBV7-9 to TRBJ2-7; TRBD2 matches 9 bases. V gave up 5 bases and J gave up 0 bases; unmatched junction bases: 8. This CDR3 has 16 amino acids. Germline values: CDR1 SEHNR, CDR2 FQNEAQ (reference sequence). CDR3 bases: TGTGCCAGCAGCGGCGGGGGGGCCTATCTCTCCTACGAGCAGTACTTC. This encodes CASSGGGAYLSYEQYF.

The genes are TRBV1 and TRBJ2-7; the table assigns TRBD1, which was not confirmed against the DNA. TRBV1 is a known pseudogene. The CDR3 spans 13 residues. CDR3 bases: TGCACCAGCTATCCGACAGGGAACTACGAGCAGTACTTC. Translating it yields CTSYPTGNYEQYF.

The CDR3: CASSLPLSGGEDTQYF. For the CDR3, the DNA is TGTGCCAGCAGCCTCCCCCTGAGCGGTGGGGAAGATACGCAGTATTTT. This rearrangement joins TRBV9 to TRBJ2-3, with TRBD2 as a possible D gene (5 bases). With 4 bases removed from V and 5 bases from J, the gap between germline ends came to 20 bases. Germline CDR1 reads SGDLS; CDR2 reads YYNGEE. The CDR3 length is 16 residues.

The CDR3 region is CARSKAGDYYSNQPQHF. Here the CDR3 DNA reads TGTGCCAGATCCAAGGCGGGCGACTATTATAGCAATCAGCCCCAGCATTTT. The gene calls are TRBV19 and TRBJ1-5; no clear D. Germline values: CDR1 LNHDA, CDR2 SQIVND (reference sequence). V lost 9 bases and J 0 bases, leaving 21 bases between the germline ends. CDR3 length equals 17 residues.

This clone appeared once. The V gene is TRBV7-9, the J gene TRBJ2-3, with a weak D call TRBD1 (5 bases). V was cut by 7 bases and J by 2 bases, with 10 bases left in between. The CDR3 totals 13 residues. The germline V gene encodes CDR1 SEHNR and CDR2 FQNEAQ (reference sequence). CDR3 in amino acids: CASTAGITDTQYF. As DNA, the CDR3 is TGTGCCAGCACCGCAGGGATCACAGATACGCAGTATTTT. Using reference TRBV7-9 and TRBJ2-3 for the parts outside the CDR3, the full variable domain is DTGVSQNPRHKITKRGQNVTFRCDPISEHNRLYWYRQTLGQGPEFLTYFQNEAQLEKSRLLSDRFSAERPKGSFSTLEIQRTEQGDSAMYLCASTAGITDTQYFGPGTRLTVL.

This clone occurred once. The gene calls are TRBV12-5 and TRBJ2-5; 7 bases match TRBD2. The V segment lost 1 base and the J segment 1 base; nucleotides outside the gene matches: 6. Per the germline V gene, CDR1 is LGHNT and CDR2 is FRNRAP. The CDR3 covers 16 residues. Written as DNA, the CDR3 is TGTGCTAGTGGTTTGGCCATAGCGGGCCTCCAAGAGACCCAGTACTTC. Protein product: CASGLAIAGLQETQYF.

The chain recombines TRBV5-3 with TRBJ1-2; possibly TRBD1 for D (5 bases). TRBV5-3 is classed as an ORF, of uncertain function. V shed 4 bases and J shed 3 bases, with 19 bases lying between them. This CDR3 region has 16 residues. The CDR3 protein is CARSLSKGSTDYGYTF. DNA of the CDR3: TGTGCCAGAAGCCTGTCTAAGGGGTCGACGGACTATGGCTACACCTTC.

The chain couples TRBV28 to TRBJ2-7, with a tentative D call TRBD1 (6 bases). V lost 5 bases, J lost 5 bases, and 19 bases lay in between. This CDR3 is built from 15 residues. Germline V gives CDR1 MDHEN, CDR2 SYDVKM. The CDR3 reads CASSDTGFGFDEQYF. The DNA of the CDR3 is TGTGCCAGCAGTGACACAGGGTTTGGGTTCGACGAGCAGTACTTC.

The chain combines TRBV5-1 with TRBJ2-7; no reliable D call. V lost 1 base, J lost 5 bases, and 10 bases lay in between. The CDR3 is 13 amino acids. Germline V gives CDR1 SGHRS, CDR2 YFSETQ. The CDR3 spells CASSLTDWDEQYF. In DNA, the CDR3 is TGCGCCAGCAGCTTGACGGATTGGGACGAGCAGTACTTC.

The count of this clone is one. The gene calls are TRBV10-3 and TRBJ2-1, with TRBD2 matching 13 bases. CDR1 is ENHRY and CDR2 is SYGVKD in the germline V gene. This CDR3 is built from 14 residues. The junction had 5 bases not matched to a gene; V was cut back by 3 bases and J by 12 bases. CDR3 coding DNA: TGTGCCATCAGTGACCCGGGACTAGCGGGGTCGCAGTTCTTC. Translation gives CAISDPGLAGSQFF.

The chain couples TRBV5-6 to TRBJ2-3; 13 positions agree with TRBD2. CDR3 size: 16 residues. Germline loops: CDR1 SGHDT, CDR2 YYEEEE. V shed 3 bases and J 3 bases; nucleotides not matched to a gene: 4. The CDR3 region has the DNA TGTGCCAGCAGCTGGGGGACTAGCGGGACGACAGATACGCAGTATTTT. This codes for CASSWGTSGTTDTQYF. The full variable domain, in which reference TRBV5-6 and TRBJ2-3 provide the parts outside the CDR3, is DAGVTQSPTHLIKTRGQQVTLRCSPKSGHDTVSWYQQALGQGPQFIFQYYEEEERQRGNFPDRFSGHQFPNYSSELNVNALLLGDSALYLCASSWGTSGTTDTQYFGPGTRLTVL.

This CDR3 is CASSLWPADYEQYF. As DNA, the CDR3 is TGCGCCAGCAGCTTGTGGCCGGCCGACTACGAGCAGTACTTC. This sequence joins TRBV5-1 and TRBJ2-7, with no clear D. The CDR3 covers 14 residues. V gave up 1 base and J gave up 3 bases, with 11 bases separating them. CDR1 is SGHRS, CDR2 YFSETQ, per germline. Using reference TRBV5-1 and TRBJ2-7 for the parts outside the CDR3, the full variable domain is KAGVTQTPRYLIKTRGQQVTLSCSPISGHRSVSWYQQTPGQGLQFLFEYFSETQRNKGNFPGRFSGRQFSNSRSEMNVSTLELGDSALYLCASSLWPADYEQYFGPGTRLTVT.

The chain combines TRBV10-3 with TRBJ2-7; 8 bases match TRBD2. The CDR3 covers 15 residues. Germline V CDR1 and CDR2: ENHRY, SYGVKD. J lost 2 bases, V lost 0 bases, and 3 bases had no gene match. CDR3 DNA: TGTGCCATCAGTGAGTCTGTGGGACTAGCCTACGAGCAGTACTTC. Protein: CAISESVGLAYEQYF.

CDR3 nucleotide sequence: TGTGCCAGCAGCATTACGCCGAACCCCCAAGGCTACACCTTC. Its translation is CASSITPNPQGYTF. The chain couples TRBV9 to TRBJ1-2, with D uncertain. Per the germline V gene, CDR1 is SGDLS and CDR2 is YYNGEE. The length of the CDR3 is 14 residues. V was trimmed by 4 bases and J by 8 bases, leaving 18 bases between them.

The chain joins TRBV7-9 to TRBJ2-7; D perhaps matches TRBD1 (5 bases). The CDR3 runs to 15 residues. The V and J ends lost 4 bases and 2 bases respectively, with 15 bases between them. Germline CDR1 SEHNR, CDR2 FQNEAQ (reference sequence). CDR3 protein: CASSSDEDSTYEQYF. The CDR3 DNA sequence: TGTGCCAGCAGCTCGGACGAAGACAGCACCTACGAGCAGTACTTC.

V gene TRBV6-6 combines with J gene TRBJ2-7; D is unresolved. V was cut by 0 bases and J by 2 bases, with 8 bases left in between. Germline assignment: CDR1 MNHNY and CDR2 SVGAGI (reference sequence). The CDR3 is 14 residues long. CDR3 residues: CASSYSPGTYEQYF. The CDR3, as DNA: TGTGCCAGCAGTTACTCACCGGGTACCTACGAGCAGTACTTC.